The subject of this entry is one TCR beta chain. Recruited during active infection, patients (from Seattle) were subsequently followed longitudinally. The data stem from a study of blood T cell repertoires in COVID-19. Overall study context: Whether acute or convalescent, the COVID-19 samples came from the United States, Italy and Spain.

V lost 2 bases and J lost 8, with 12 bases in between. Germline lookup yields CDR1 SGHAT and CDR2 FQNNGV. This CDR3 is 13 amino acids long. Produced via immunoSEQ multiplex PCR; TCRdb's table is partial and in-frame only. This sample has 100,000 to 150,000 clones, with 75% to 90% found just once. The origin of this receptor is a woman aged 80 or over with COVID-19, enrolled during active disease. This sequence joins TRBV11-2 and TRBJ1-2, with D possibly being TRBD1 (5 bases). The sample consisted of peripheral blood. CDR3 nucleotides: TGTGCCAGCAGCTTATCCACAGGCTCGGGCTACACCTTC. Protein: CASSLSTGSGYTF.